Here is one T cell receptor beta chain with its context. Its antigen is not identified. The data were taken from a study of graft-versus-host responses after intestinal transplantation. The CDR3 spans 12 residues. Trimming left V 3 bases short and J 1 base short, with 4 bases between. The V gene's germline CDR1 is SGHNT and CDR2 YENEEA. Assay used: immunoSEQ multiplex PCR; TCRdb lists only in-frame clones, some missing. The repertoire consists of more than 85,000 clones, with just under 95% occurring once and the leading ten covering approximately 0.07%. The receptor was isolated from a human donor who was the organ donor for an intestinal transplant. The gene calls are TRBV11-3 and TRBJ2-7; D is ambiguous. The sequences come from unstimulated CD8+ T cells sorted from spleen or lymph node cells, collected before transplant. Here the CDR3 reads CASSFGSYEQYF. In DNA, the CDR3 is TGTGCCAGCAGCTTCGGGTCCTACGAGCAGTACTTC. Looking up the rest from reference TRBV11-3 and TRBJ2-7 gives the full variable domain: EAGVVQSPRYKIIEKKQPVAFWCNPISGHNTLYWYLQNLGQGPELLIRYENEEAVDDSQLPKDRFSAERLKGVDSTLKIQPAELGDSAVYLCASSFGSYEQYFGPGTRLTVT.